Following are 28 T cell receptor beta chains from one sample sequenced in a study of human T cells and chemical hapten exposure. TCRdb recomputed calls from the RACE reads with MiXCR, one row per CDR3 protein. Among some 120,000 distinct CDR3 sequences, around 8.2% were seen once, and the ten largest hold approximately 2%. The time point is: healthy volunteer bleed at 2 weeks. The total RNA was obtained from whole blood that was not fractionated. Sequencing was done on a sample of whole blood. These receptors originate from a male donor in good health. Some clones in this sample may be carry-over from other donors' samples.

This clonotype was counted a few times. The rearrangement joins TRBV5-1 to TRBJ2-1; TRBD2 might be the D (6 bases). The CDR3 has 15 residues. Germline V gene lookup returns CDR1 SGHRS and CDR2 YFSETQ. Trimming took 7 bases from V and 0 from J, leaving 14 bases between them. The CDR3 sequence is CASGRDSSSYNEQFF. CDR3 bases: TGCGCCAGCGGTCGGGACTCGAGCTCCTACAATGAGCAGTTCTTC.

This clonotype was detected ten times or more. V gene TRBV5-1 combines with J gene TRBJ1-6; 9 bases align to TRBD1. Germline CDR1 is SGHRS and CDR2 is YFSETQ. This CDR3 comprises 14 residues. J was trimmed by 9 bases and V by 2 bases; bases with no gene match: 3. This CDR3 is CASSFRDRVSPLHF. In DNA form, the CDR3 reads TGCGCCAGCAGCTTCCGGGACAGGGTTTCACCCCTCCACTTT. Using reference TRBV5-1 and TRBJ1-6 for the parts outside the CDR3, the full variable domain is KAGVTQTPRYLIKTRGQQVTLSCSPISGHRSVSWYQQTPGQGLQFLFEYFSETQRNKGNFPGRFSGRQFSNSRSEMNVSTLELGDSALYLCASSFRDRVSPLHFGNGTRLTVT.

This clonotype has ten or more counts. This chain connects TRBV20-1 to TRBJ2-3; D is unclear. From germline, CDR1 is DFQATT and CDR2 SNEGSKA (reference sequence). This CDR3 is built from 13 residues. V was shortened by 3 bases and J by 0 bases, with 7 bases between the two germline ends. The CDR3 reads CSASEASTDTQYF. CDR3 in DNA: TGCAGTGCTAGTGAGGCGAGCACAGATACGCAGTATTTT.

This chain uses TRBV3-1 with TRBJ2-1; weak D call: TRBD1 (5 bases). This CDR3 spans 17 amino acids. The V gene lost 5 bases and the J gene lost 0 bases, with 17 bases spanning the gap. Germline CDR1 and CDR2: LGHDT and YNNKEL (reference sequence). The CDR3 loop reads CASSDTGDLRSYNEQFF. In DNA form, the CDR3 reads TGTGCCAGCAGCGATACAGGCGACCTGCGCTCCTACAATGAGCAGTTCTTC.

This clonotype has a count of ten or more. The chain is built from TRBV5-4 and TRBJ1-5; D is undetermined. The CDR3 is 16 residues long. CDR1 SGHNT and CDR2 YYREEE come from the germline V gene (reference sequence). V was trimmed by 0 bases and J by 1 base, leaving 11 bases between them. The DNA of the CDR3 is TGTGCCAGCAGCTTGGGGGGAGGTGGGAGCAATCAGCCCCAGCATTTT. Its protein product is CASSLGGGGSNQPQHF.

In this sample, this clonotype turned up a few times. J is TRBJ1-5 and V is TRBV19; D gene ambiguous. Trimming removed 10 bases from V and 1 base from J, with 20 bases in between. Germline loops: CDR1 LNHDA, CDR2 SQIVND (reference sequence). This CDR3 spans 16 amino acids. As DNA, the CDR3 is TGTGCCACCACCACGTTGGGGTCTAGGAGCAATCAGCCCCAGCATTTT. As protein: CATTTLGSRSNQPQHF.

The chain links TRBV7-9 to TRBJ1-2, with 7 bases aligning to TRBD1. Germline V gene data show CDR1 as SEHNR and CDR2 as FQNEAQ (reference sequence). CDR3 length: 15 residues. V gave up 2 bases and J gave up 3 bases; unmatched junction bases: 6. The DNA for the CDR3 is TGTGCCAGCAGCTTACCCGGGACAGAGGACTATGGCTACACCTTC. This sequence encodes CASSLPGTEDYGYTF.

This chain uses TRBV30 with TRBJ2-6; D gene unclear. This CDR3 has 17 amino acids. The V gene's germline CDR1 is GTSNPN and CDR2 SVGIG (reference sequence). V was trimmed by 1 base and J by 0 bases, leaving 13 bases between them. CDR3 loop: CAWSGRRKVSGANVLTF. Written as DNA, the CDR3 is TGTGCCTGGAGTGGCAGGAGAAAAGTCTCTGGGGCCAACGTCCTGACTTTC. Based on the CDR3 plus reference TRBV30 and TRBJ2-6, the full variable domain is SQTIHQWPATLVQPVGSPLSLECTVEGTSNPNLYWYRQAAGRGLQLLFYSVGIGQISSEVPQNLSASRPQDRQFILSSKKLLLSDSGFYLCAWSGRRKVSGANVLTFGAGSRLTVL.

This clonotype occurred many times. The rearrangement uses TRBV29-1 and TRBJ2-1, with 8 bases that match TRBD1. The germline gives CDR1 SQVTM, CDR2 ANQGSEA. V gave up 7 bases and J gave up 0 bases; unmatched junction bases: 5. The CDR3 length is 14 residues. The CDR3 protein is CSGQQGVSYNEQFF. CDR3 DNA: TGCAGCGGACAACAGGGGGTCTCCTACAATGAGCAGTTCTTC.

Ten or more counts support this clonotype. This rearrangement joins TRBV7-6 to TRBJ2-3; D perhaps matches TRBD1 (7 bases). Germline V gives CDR1 SGHVS, CDR2 FNYEAQ. The CDR3 sequence is 17 residues long. Trimming removed 2 bases at V and 4 bases at J, with 19 bases between. CDR3 nucleotide sequence: TGTGCCAGCAGCTTACTGCCCTCGGGCAGGGGGGCAGATACGCAGTATTTT. As protein: CASSLLPSGRGADTQYF. Variable domain in full (rest from reference TRBV7-6 and TRBJ2-3): GAGVSQSPRYKVTKRGQDVALRCDPISGHVSLYWYRQALGQGPEFLTYFNYEAQQDKSGLPNDRFSAERPEGSISTLTIQRTEQRDSAMYRCASSLLPSGRGADTQYFGPGTRLTVL.

This chain connects TRBV29-1 to TRBJ1-1, with D possibly TRBD1 on 6 matching bases. The CDR3 runs to 12 residues. V was shortened by 5 bases and J by 1 base, with 8 bases between the two germline ends. Germline CDR1 SQVTM, CDR2 ANQGSEA. The CDR3 DNA reads TGCAGCGTTAACAGGGCGAACACTGAAGCTTTCTTT. Protein: CSVNRANTEAFF.

This clonotype was seen ten or more times. The chain uses TRBV12-5 and TRBJ2-1; D may be TRBD1 or TRBD2 (5 bases each). This CDR3 is built from 14 residues. Germline V gene data show CDR1 as LGHNT and CDR2 as FRNRAP. V shed 5 bases and J shed 6 bases, with 14 bases lying between them. The CDR3 nucleotides read TGTGCTAGTGGTCCAGGGACGATCCGCAATGAGCAGTTCTTC. Protein product: CASGPGTIRNEQFF.

This clonotype was recorded a few times. V and J are TRBV25-1 and TRBJ2-7, with a weak D call TRBD2 (6 bases). This CDR3 spans 14 amino acids. The germline CDR1 and CDR2 sequences are MGHDK and SYGVNS. V was shortened by 3 bases and J by 3 bases, with 12 bases between the two germline ends. The CDR3 loop is CASSERLGSYEQYF. CDR3 DNA sequence: TGTGCCAGCAGTGAGCGACTAGGCAGCTACGAGCAGTACTTC.

This clonotype was detected a few times. The J gene is TRBJ1-5, the V gene TRBV19; maybe TRBD1 (5 bases). Looked up from germline, CDR1 is LNHDA and CDR2 is SQIVND (reference sequence). This CDR3 spans 16 amino acids. Trimming stripped 2 bases from V and 3 bases from J, with 14 bases between. DNA of the CDR3: TGTGCCAGTAGTATACTTGGGCAGGGATACAATCAGCCCCAGCATTTT. Its translation is CASSILGQGYNQPQHF.

This clonotype was seen only a few times. V and J are TRBV19 and TRBJ2-2; 9 bases are a match to TRBD1. CDR3 length: 17 residues. V was pared by 1 base and J by 6 bases, with 9 bases of the junction left unmatched. Looked up from germline, CDR1 is LNHDA and CDR2 is SQIVND (reference sequence). This chain's CDR3 is CASSIAPGRTGAGELFF. The CDR3, as DNA: TGTGCCAGTAGTATAGCCCCGGGCCGGACAGGGGCCGGGGAGCTGTTTTTT.

This clonotype was seen only a few times. The rearrangement joins TRBV7-9 to TRBJ1-2; D gene ambiguous. This CDR3 region has 12 residues. V was clipped by 1 base and J by 5 bases, with 5 bases between them. Germline-derived CDR1 and CDR2 are SEHNR and FQNEAQ (reference sequence). This CDR3 is CASSLGLYGYTF. The CDR3 DNA is TGTGCCAGCAGCTTAGGACTTTATGGCTACACCTTC.

The CDR3 loop is CASSEWETTTNEKLFF. In DNA form, the CDR3 reads TGTGCCAGCAGTGAATGGGAGACAACAACTAATGAAAAACTGTTTTTT. The chain couples TRBV25-1 to TRBJ1-4; D is unclear. Germline CDR1 is MGHDK and CDR2 is SYGVNS. With 1 base removed from V and 0 bases from J, the gap between germline ends came to 9 bases. The CDR3 runs to 16 residues.

The chain has TRBV20-1 and TRBJ1-5; 8 bases line up with TRBD1. The V and J ends lost 4 bases and 1 base, in that order; junction bases with no gene match: 6. The germline V gene encodes CDR1 DFQATT and CDR2 SNEGSKA (reference sequence). The CDR3 sequence is 15 residues long. DNA of the CDR3: TGCAGTGCTAAGGACAGGGTGGGGAGCAATCAGCCCCAGCATTTT. Encoded protein: CSAKDRVGSNQPQHF.

CDR3 nucleotide sequence: TGTGCCAGCAGGCGGGACGGGGTGAACACTGAAGCTTTCTTT. The encoded protein is CASRRDGVNTEAFF. The chain combines TRBV3-1 with TRBJ1-1; D may be TRBD1 (5 bases). The ends were cut back, 6 bases at V and 0 bases at J, with 11 bases in the middle. Germline assignment: CDR1 LGHDT and CDR2 YNNKEL (reference sequence). The CDR3 covers 14 residues.

At least ten counts were recorded for this clonotype. The chain combines TRBV10-3 with TRBJ2-7; possibly TRBD2 for D (6 bases). V was cut by 0 bases and J by 6 bases, with 15 bases left in between. The CDR3 has 15 residues. Per the germline V gene, CDR1 is ENHRY and CDR2 is SYGVKD. CDR3 protein: CAISESGGTASEQYF. CDR3 in DNA: TGTGCCATCAGTGAGTCAGGAGGGACCGCTAGCGAGCAGTACTTC.

The V call is TRBV5-5, the J call TRBJ2-7; D assignment may be TRBD1 or TRBD2 (5 bases each). Germline CDR1 and CDR2: SGHKS and YYEKEE (reference sequence). There are 15 residues in the CDR3. The V end lost 4 bases, the J end lost 5 bases, and 19 bases lay between the germline ends. The CDR3 bases are TGTGCCAGCAGCCCAATCCCCGGGACCACGAACGAGCAGTACTTC. Translation gives CASSPIPGTTNEQYF.

This rearrangement joins TRBV4-1 to TRBJ1-2; D unclear. The CDR3 sequence is 15 residues long. Germline V gives CDR1 MGHRA, CDR2 YSYEKL. Trimming removed 0 bases at V and 4 bases at J, with 12 bases between. In DNA, the CDR3 is TGCGCCAGCAGCCAAGATGGAGGGCTTCCCTATGGCTACACCTTC. This translates into CASSQDGGLPYGYTF.

This clonotype was observed many times. V and J are TRBV2 and TRBJ2-2, with D maybe TRBD1 (6 bases). From germline, CDR1 is SNHLY and CDR2 FYNNEI. V lost 7 bases and J 1 base, leaving 13 bases between the germline ends. The CDR3 totals 15 residues. CDR3 sequence reads: CASKNRAGNTGELFF. CDR3 in DNA: TGTGCCAGCAAGAACAGGGCAGGGAACACCGGGGAGCTGTTTTTT.

The chain has TRBV5-6 and TRBJ2-7; D not resolved. The germline gives CDR1 SGHDT, CDR2 YYEEEE. The CDR3 length is 13 residues. V was trimmed by 1 base and J by 2 bases, leaving 7 bases between them. CDR3 DNA: TGTGCCAGCAGCTTGCACAGAACCTACGAGCAGTACTTC. Encoded protein: CASSLHRTYEQYF.

This clonotype was recorded many times. This chain links TRBV12-3 or TRBV12-4 with TRBJ1-2; 8 bases match TRBD1. This CDR3 is built from 14 residues. J was trimmed by 8 bases and V by 5 bases; bases with no gene match: 10. The CDR3 bases are TGTGCCAGCAGTAATACCAGGGGGCGAGCGGGCTACACCTTC. The encoded protein is CASSNTRGRAGYTF.

This clonotype was counted at least ten times. The chain recombines TRBV20-1 with TRBJ2-3, with D perhaps TRBD2 (7 bases). The CDR3 length is 15 residues. V lost 7 bases and J lost 2, with 19 bases in between. The germline V gene encodes CDR1 DFQATT and CDR2 SNEGSKA (reference sequence). The CDR3 DNA is TGCAGTGTAAGGGGGGGCGAGAGTTACACAGATACGCAGTATTTT. It codes for CSVRGGESYTDTQYF.

This clonotype has more than one count but fewer than ten. The genes are TRBV7-9 and TRBJ1-2; 8 nucleotides agree with TRBD1. The junction had 5 bases not matched to a gene; V was cut back by 5 bases and J by 3 bases. CDR3 length: 14 amino acids. Per germline, CDR1 SEHNR and CDR2 FQNEAQ (reference sequence). The CDR3 sequence: CASSTVGQDYGYTF. CDR3 coding DNA: TGTGCCAGCAGCACGGTGGGACAGGACTATGGCTACACCTTC. Filled out from reference TRBV7-9 and TRBJ1-2, the complete variable domain reads DTGVSQNPRHKITKRGQNVTFRCDPISEHNRLYWYRQTLGQGPEFLTYFQNEAQLEKSRLLSDRFSAERPKGSFSTLEIQRTEQGDSAMYLCASSTVGQDYGYTFGSGTRLTVV.

This clonotype was recorded many times. V usage is TRBV29-1 and J usage is TRBJ1-1; D not certain. The CDR3 length is 15 residues. The germline V and J ends were trimmed by 4 bases and 0 bases, with 15 bases remaining between them. CDR1 SQVTM and CDR2 ANQGSEA come from the germline V gene. CDR3 in amino acids: CSVVFPDDMNTEAFF. DNA of the CDR3: TGCAGCGTTGTATTCCCAGACGATATGAACACTGAAGCTTTCTTT. Using reference TRBV29-1 and TRBJ1-1 for the parts outside the CDR3, the full variable domain is SAVISQKPSRDICQRGTSLTIQCQVDSQVTMMFWYRQQPGQSLTLIATANQGSEATYESGFVIDKFPISRPNLTFSTLTVSNMSPEDSSIYLCSVVFPDDMNTEAFFGQGTRLTVV.